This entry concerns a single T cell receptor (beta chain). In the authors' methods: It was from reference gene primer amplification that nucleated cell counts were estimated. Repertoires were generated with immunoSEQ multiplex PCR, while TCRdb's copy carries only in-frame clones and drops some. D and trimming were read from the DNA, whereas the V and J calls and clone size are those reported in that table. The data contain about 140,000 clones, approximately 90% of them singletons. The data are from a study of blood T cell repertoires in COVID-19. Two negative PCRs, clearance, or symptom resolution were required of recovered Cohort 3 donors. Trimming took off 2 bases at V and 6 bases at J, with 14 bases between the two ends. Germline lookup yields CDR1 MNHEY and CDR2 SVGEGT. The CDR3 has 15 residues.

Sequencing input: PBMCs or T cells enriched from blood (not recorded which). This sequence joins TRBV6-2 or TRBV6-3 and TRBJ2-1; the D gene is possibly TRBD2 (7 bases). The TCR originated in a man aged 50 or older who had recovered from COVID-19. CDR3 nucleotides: TGTGCCAGCAGTTACGGTGGGGGGGCTGCCAATGAGCAGTTCTTC. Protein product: CASSYGGGAANEQFF.